Below are 27 T cell receptor beta chains sequenced from a single sample in a study of beta chain features in type 1 diabetes. Study conclusions and caveats: TCRB CDR3 length was moderately but significantly reduced in all four CD4+ subsets of Type 1 diabetes patients.

The sequenced template was cDNA made from the entire isolated RNA. Sequenced by immunoSEQ multiplex PCR; TCRdb stores in-frame clones only, minus some. The sample holds around 240,000 clones, 16% seen once. For these receptors, no antigen is known. Material for sequencing was naive CD4+ T cells from blood. These receptors originate from a man aged 25 to 45 with type 1 diabetes.

The chain combines TRBV6-5 with TRBJ2-7; no reliable D call. Per the germline V gene, CDR1 is MNHEY and CDR2 is SVGAGI. The V end was cut by 6 bases, the J end by 6 bases, with 12 bases between. The CDR3 totals 12 residues. In nucleotides, the CDR3 is TGTGCCAGCAGCGCCGGGTACTTCGAGCAGTACTTC. Protein sequence: CASSAGYFEQYF.

About this clone: The junction departs from germline at one end; a sequencing error may be responsible. The chain links TRBV5-1 to TRBJ2-3; no reliable D call. The germline gives CDR1 SGHRS, CDR2 YFSETQ. There are 13 residues in the CDR3. DNA for the CDR3: TGCGCCAGCACCTTGGCAGGCACAGATACGCAGTATTTT. It specifies CASTLAGTDTQYF. The whole variable domain, remainder taken from reference TRBV5-1 and TRBJ2-3, is KAGVTQTPRYLIKTRGQQVTLSCSPISGHRSVSWYQQTPGQGLQFLFEYFSETQRNKGNFPGRFSGRQFSNSRSEMNVSTLELGDSALYLCASTLAGTDTQYFGPGTRLTVL.

This chain joins TRBV20-1 and TRBJ2-7, with D tentatively TRBD1 (5 bases). CDR1 and CDR2 (germline): DFQATT, SNEGSKA (reference sequence). Trimming stripped 1 base from V and 7 bases from J, with 8 bases between. There are 11 residues in the CDR3. CDR3 in amino acids: CSARVQGEQYF. CDR3 DNA sequence: TGCAGTGCTAGAGTCCAGGGAGAGCAGTACTTC.

The V call is TRBV29-1, the J call TRBJ2-1; possible D gene TRBD1, 6 bases. CDR1 is SQVTM and CDR2 is ANQGSEA in the germline V gene. V lost 6 bases to trimming and J lost 2 bases, with 17 bases between them. The CDR3 spans 15 residues. The CDR3 region has the DNA TGCAGCGTGGGCCGGACAGTCCTTGCCTACAATGAGCAGTTCTTC. It translates to CSVGRTVLAYNEQFF.

V is TRBV7-9 and J is TRBJ1-5; D not certain. CDR3 size: 14 residues. Trimming pared 2 bases from V and 0 bases from J, leaving 5 bases between. CDR1 and CDR2 from the germline V gene are SEHNR and FQNEAQ (reference sequence). CDR3 sequence: CASSLLGSNQPQHF. CDR3 bases: TGTGCCAGCAGCTTATTAGGTAGCAATCAGCCCCAGCATTTT. Together with reference TRBV7-9 and TRBJ1-5, the CDR3 gives the full variable domain: DTGVSQNPRHKITKRGQNVTFRCDPISEHNRLYWYRQTLGQGPEFLTYFQNEAQLEKSRLLSDRFSAERPKGSFSTLEIQRTEQGDSAMYLCASSLLGSNQPQHFGDGTRLSIL.

This clone has a handful of counts. The gene calls are TRBV29-1 and TRBJ2-5; D could derive from TRBD1 or TRBD2 (6 bases each). The CDR3 sequence is 13 residues long. The germline V gene encodes CDR1 SQVTM and CDR2 ANQGSEA. The V and J ends lost 8 bases and 1 base respectively, with 14 bases between them. DNA of the CDR3: TGCAGCCACAAAGGGGGGTTCCAAGAGACCCAGTACTTC. This codes for CSHKGGFQETQYF.

This clone was seen a few times. V is TRBV25-1 and J is TRBJ2-7; the D gene is possibly TRBD2 (6 bases). Trimming shortened V by 3 bases and J by 2 bases, and 11 bases separated the two germline ends. The CDR3 has 14 residues. The V gene's germline CDR1 is MGHDK and CDR2 SYGVNS. CDR3 residues: CASSEIERAYEQYF. The DNA for the CDR3 is TGTGCCAGCAGTGAGATCGAGCGGGCCTACGAGCAGTACTTC.

This clone was seen more than once but under ten times. The rearrangement joins TRBV29-1 to TRBJ2-5, with a possible D match to TRBD1 (6 bases). The CDR3 has 14 amino acids. Germline V lookup: CDR1 SQVTM, CDR2 ANQGSEA. V was pared by 0 bases and J by 2 bases, with 10 bases between. CDR3 sequence reads: CSVEDTGSQETQYF. The CDR3, as DNA: TGCAGCGTTGAAGACACAGGGTCTCAAGAGACCCAGTACTTC.

This clone was detected only a few times. The chain couples TRBV9 to TRBJ2-1; unclear D gene. The CDR3 contains 13 residues. V was trimmed by 3 bases and J by 9 bases, leaving 13 bases between them. CDR1 SGDLS and CDR2 YYNGEE come from the germline V gene. CDR3 nucleotide sequence: TGTGCCAGCAGCGCCCTGGACGCGACTGAGCAGTTCTTC. It encodes CASSALDATEQFF.

V is TRBV29-1 and J is TRBJ2-7; 12 nucleotides agree with TRBD2. CDR3 length: 14 residues. Trimming cost V 5 bases and J 4 bases; bases outside gene matches: 6. The germline V gene encodes CDR1 SQVTM and CDR2 ANQGSEA. CDR3 coding DNA: TGCAGCGTTTCAGGACTAGCGGGAACTTACGAGCAGTACTTC. Translating gives CSVSGLAGTYEQYF.

This clone has just a few counts. The V gene is TRBV6-1, the J gene TRBJ2-7; 14 bases are a match to TRBD2. The germline CDR1 and CDR2 sequences are MNHNS and SASEGT. The CDR3 covers 13 residues. V lost 5 bases and J lost 12; bases outside the gene matches: 6. The CDR3 nucleotides are TGTGCCAGCAGTCTCGGGACTAGCGGGAGTAGGTACTTC. Translation gives CASSLGTSGSRYF.

This clone was observed a few times. J is TRBJ2-5 and V is TRBV29-1; 7 nucleotides align to TRBD1. The CDR3 has 13 amino acids. With V trimmed by 4 bases and J by 3 bases, 5 bases remained unmatched. CDR1 and CDR2 (germline): SQVTM, ANQGSEA. The chain's CDR3 is CSVARGLEETQYF. The CDR3 DNA sequence: TGCAGCGTTGCGAGGGGGCTGGAAGAGACCCAGTACTTC.

The chain is built from TRBV7-9 and TRBJ2-3; unclear D gene. There are 11 residues in the CDR3. Trimming removed 2 bases from V and 5 bases from J, with 2 bases in between. Germline V CDR1 and CDR2: SEHNR, FQNEAQ (reference sequence). CDR3 sequence: CASSLQDTQYF. CDR3 nucleotide sequence: TGTGCCAGCAGCTTACAAGATACGCAGTATTTT.

In this sample, this clone turned up a few times. The chain uses TRBV7-9 and TRBJ1-2, with unresolved D. The CDR3 is 14 residues long. V was pared by 1 base and J by 1 base, with 7 bases between. Germline V gene data show CDR1 as SEHNR and CDR2 as FQNEAQ (reference sequence). The CDR3 protein is CASSLGEVNYGYTF. The CDR3 DNA sequence: TGTGCCAGCAGCTTAGGGGAGGTTAACTATGGCTACACCTTC.

The V call is TRBV25-1, the J call TRBJ2-7; D is undetermined. Germline V gene sequence: CDR1 MGHDK, CDR2 SYGVNS. The CDR3 extends over 12 amino acids. Trimming took 4 bases from V and 6 from J, leaving 10 bases between them. The CDR3 DNA reads as TGTGCCAGCAGTGGAGTAGGTGGCGAGCAGTACTTC. This gives the protein CASSGVGGEQYF.

This chain uses TRBV4-2 with TRBJ2-1, with unresolved D. CDR3 length equals 14 residues. The germline V gene has CDR1 LGHNA and CDR2 YNFKEQ. V was cut by 1 base and J by 5 bases, with 9 bases left in between. The CDR3 coding sequence is TGTGCCAGCAGCCAAGCTACTAATAACAATGAGCAGTTCTTC. Encoded protein: CASSQATNNNEQFF.

The rearrangement uses TRBV25-1 and TRBJ2-7; 10 bases map to TRBD2. The V gene's germline CDR1 is MGHDK and CDR2 SYGVNS. The V gene end was trimmed by 4 bases and the J gene end by 5 bases; junction bases not matched to a gene: 5. The CDR3 spans 14 residues. The CDR3 DNA sequence: TGTGCCAGCAGTGCTAGCGGGAGAATCGACGAGCAGTACTTC. This encodes CASSASGRIDEQYF.

This clone was seen more than once but under ten times. V gene TRBV19 combines with J gene TRBJ1-1; TRBD1 aligns across 9 bases. Germline CDR1 is LNHDA and CDR2 is SQIVND (reference sequence). This CDR3 comprises 14 residues. With 8 bases clipped from V and 1 base from J, the junction kept 5 bases outside the gene matches. CDR3 bases: TGTGCCAGTTGGGACAGGGTCGAGAACACTGAAGCTTTCTTT. This codes for CASWDRVENTEAFF.

This clone was recorded a few times. The rearrangement uses TRBV29-1 and TRBJ2-7, with D maybe TRBD2 (5 bases). Germline-derived CDR1 and CDR2 are SQVTM and ANQGSEA. The CDR3 length is 15 residues. The V end was cut by 5 bases, the J end by 0 bases, with 17 bases between. As DNA, the CDR3 is TGCAGCGTTTCAATAGCGCGCCTAAGCTCCTACGAGCAGTACTTC. Translated: CSVSIARLSSYEQYF.

This clone was observed a handful of times. The chain is built from TRBV14 and TRBJ2-3; unclear D gene. Germline V gene sequence: CDR1 SGHDN, CDR2 FVKESK. Trimming took off 1 base at V and 4 bases at J, with 6 bases between the two ends. The CDR3 length is 13 residues. The CDR3: CASSQVSPDTQYF. CDR3 sequence (DNA): TGTGCCAGCAGCCAAGTTTCCCCAGATACGCAGTATTTT.

This sequence joins TRBV29-1 and TRBJ2-2, with D perhaps being TRBD1 or TRBD2 (6 bases each). The germline V gene has CDR1 SQVTM and CDR2 ANQGSEA. There are 14 residues in the CDR3. Trimming cost V 7 bases and J 2 bases, with 14 bases left between them. CDR3 nucleotide sequence: TGCAGCGCTGGGGGGCAGCTTAACACCGGGGAGCTGTTTTTT. Encoded protein: CSAGGQLNTGELFF.

This clone was seen a handful of times. The rearrangement joins TRBV25-1 to TRBJ2-7; 10 bases fit TRBD1. The CDR3 runs 16 residues. Losses at the gene ends were 0 bases for V and 1 base for J; bases not matched to a gene: 3. Germline V gene sequence: CDR1 MGHDK, CDR2 SYGVNS. CDR3 loop: CASSEYAGQGSYEQYF. The CDR3, as DNA: TGTGCCAGCAGTGAATACGCGGGACAGGGGTCCTACGAGCAGTACTTC.

This chain uses TRBV27 with TRBJ2-7; 7 nucleotides align to TRBD1. From germline, CDR1 is MNHEY and CDR2 SMNVEV (reference sequence). V lost 3 bases, J lost 1 base, and 6 bases stayed unmatched. The CDR3 has 15 amino acids. CDR3 DNA: TGTGCCAGCAGTTTGCTGGGACAGATTTCCTACGAGCAGTACTTC. Encoded protein: CASSLLGQISYEQYF.

This chain links TRBV7-2 with TRBJ1-2; no reliable D call. The CDR3 length is 14 residues. Trimming stripped 5 bases from V and 2 bases from J, with 12 bases between. CDR1 SGHTA and CDR2 FQGNSA come from the germline V gene. CDR3 sequence: CASSVGQLNYGYTF. CDR3 nucleotide sequence: TGTGCCAGCAGCGTTGGGCAGCTGAACTATGGCTACACCTTC.

This clone was counted only a few times. The chain joins TRBV7-9 to TRBJ1-1; D is uncertain. V lost 1 base and J lost 0, with 3 bases in between. The germline gives CDR1 SEHNR, CDR2 FQNEAQ (reference sequence). The CDR3 has 13 residues. This CDR3 is CASSLEMNTEAFF. Here the CDR3 DNA reads TGTGCCAGCAGCTTAGAGATGAACACTGAAGCTTTCTTT.

This clone has only a few counts. V usage is TRBV29-1 and J usage is TRBJ2-5; a possible D gene is TRBD2 (5 bases). The germline V gene has CDR1 SQVTM and CDR2 ANQGSEA. This CDR3 has 12 amino acids. V lost 6 bases and J lost 4, with 12 bases in between. In DNA, the CDR3 is TGCAGCGTCTGCCTAGCCCCAGAGACCCAGTACTTC. Encoded protein: CSVCLAPETQYF.

The chain employs TRBV29-1 and TRBJ1-5; 7 nucleotides line up with TRBD1. CDR1 SQVTM and CDR2 ANQGSEA come from the germline V gene. J lost 7 bases, V lost 4 bases, and 7 bases had no gene match. This CDR3 has 13 amino acids. This CDR3 reads CSVVTGYRQPQHF. As DNA, the CDR3 is TGCAGCGTTGTGACAGGGTACAGGCAGCCCCAGCATTTT.